These 24 T cell receptor beta chains were all obtained from the same sample, sequenced in a study of T cell changes during pregnancy in multiple sclerosis. Produced via immunoSEQ multiplex PCR; TCRdb's table is partial and in-frame only. The table has about 47,000 clones, 75% to 90% seen once; the top ten hold approximately 8.3%. Sequenced here: CD8+ T cells from peripheral blood mononuclear cells, sampled in the second trimester of pregnancy. The source is a female donor with multiple sclerosis, enrolled in a pregnancy study.

The chain joins TRBV19 to TRBJ1-6, with a weak D call TRBD1 (6 bases). From germline, CDR1 is LNHDA and CDR2 SQIVND (reference sequence). V was trimmed by 5 bases and J by 6 bases, leaving 8 bases between them. The CDR3 runs to 13 residues. The CDR3 spells CASSGTLNSPLHF. The CDR3 nucleotides are TGTGCCAGTAGTGGGACACTTAATTCACCCCTCCACTTT.

V and J are TRBV19 and TRBJ2-6; no definite D call. The CDR3 spans 17 residues. Germline values: CDR1 LNHDA, CDR2 SQIVND (reference sequence). V lost 3 bases to trimming and J lost 0 bases, with 12 bases between them. CDR3 sequence reads: CASSITTLGSGANVLTF. CDR3 nucleotide sequence: TGTGCCAGTAGTATCACGACACTGGGCTCTGGGGCCAACGTCCTGACTTTC.

The V gene is TRBV28, the J gene TRBJ2-1, with 7 bases that match TRBD2. Looked up from germline, CDR1 is MDHEN and CDR2 is SYDVKM. The ends lost 7 bases at V and 7 bases at J; junction bases unmatched: 10. This CDR3 contains 14 residues. The CDR3 nucleotides read TGTGCCAGCAATTTGCTAGCGGAAGCGAATGAGCAGTTCTTC. Protein product: CASNLLAEANEQFF.

The chain is built from TRBV6-4 and TRBJ2-3, with 8 nucleotides matching TRBD1. CDR3 size: 15 residues. V shed 0 bases, J shed 4 bases, and the junction held 3 bases outside the gene matches. The germline CDR1 and CDR2 sequences are MRHNA and SNTAGT. CDR3 nucleotides: TGTGCCAGCAGTGACTCGACAGGGGCTCCAGATACGCAGTATTTT. It yields the protein CASSDSTGAPDTQYF.

This rearrangement joins TRBV15 to TRBJ2-7; possible D gene TRBD1, 5 bases. CDR3 length: 14 amino acids. The V and J ends lost 3 bases and 1 base respectively, with 10 bases between them. Germline CDR1 reads LNHNV; CDR2 reads YYDKDF (reference sequence). The CDR3 DNA reads as TGTGCCACCAGCAGGTCAACAGGTTCCTACGAGCAGTACTTC. Protein: CATSRSTGSYEQYF.

V gene TRBV2 combines with J gene TRBJ1-4; possible D gene TRBD1, 5 bases. CDR1 is SNHLY, CDR2 FYNNEI, per germline. Trimming pared 8 bases from V and 4 bases from J, leaving 11 bases between. The CDR3 spans 13 residues. CDR3 coding DNA: TGTGCCAGCGGGGCAGAACTTAATGAAAAACTGTTTTTT. The encoded protein is CASGAELNEKLFF.

The rearrangement uses TRBV25-1 and TRBJ2-3; 10 bases map to TRBD2. CDR3 length: 16 residues. Germline loops: CDR1 MGHDK, CDR2 SYGVNS. The trim removed 2 bases at V and 2 bases at J, leaving 4 bases unmatched. The CDR3 protein is CASSEPAGGPTDTQYF. The CDR3 bases are TGTGCCAGCAGTGAACCAGCGGGGGGGCCCACAGATACGCAGTATTTT. The full variable domain, its missing parts supplied by reference TRBV25-1 and TRBJ2-3, is EADIYQTPRYLVIGTGKKITLECSQTMGHDKMYWYQQDPGMELHLIHYSYGVNSTEKGDLSSESTVSRIRTEHFPLTLESARPSHTSQYLCASSEPAGGPTDTQYFGPGTRLTVL.

V gene TRBV29-1 combines with J gene TRBJ2-7; D gene ambiguous. The germline V and J ends were trimmed by 4 bases and 3 bases, with 13 bases remaining between them. Per germline, CDR1 SQVTM and CDR2 ANQGSEA. This CDR3 spans 13 amino acids. The DNA for the CDR3 is TGCAGCGTTGCATACAGCAACCTCTACGAGCAGTACTTC. This encodes CSVAYSNLYEQYF.

The rearrangement uses TRBV27 and TRBJ2-1, with D maybe TRBD1 (5 bases). Germline lookup yields CDR1 MNHEY and CDR2 SMNVEV (reference sequence). The V gene lost 4 bases and the J gene lost 8 bases, with 15 bases spanning the gap. This CDR3 is built from 14 residues. This CDR3 reads CASSWGRGIDEQFF. In nucleotides, the CDR3 is TGTGCCAGCAGTTGGGGAAGGGGTATCGATGAGCAGTTCTTC.

The table lists this clone with a count of one. The V and J genes are TRBV15 and TRBJ1-6; D may be TRBD1 (6 bases). This CDR3 has 14 amino acids. CDR1 is LNHNV, CDR2 YYDKDF, per germline (reference sequence). Trimming took 9 bases from V and 9 from J, leaving 18 bases between them. The CDR3, as DNA: TGTGCCACGGGGGCAGAGCGGATGGGTTCACCCCTCCACTTT. Translating gives CATGAERMGSPLHF.

V gene TRBV25-1 combines with J gene TRBJ2-7, with TRBD1 matching 9 bases. V shed 4 bases, J shed 2 bases, and the junction held 9 bases outside the gene matches. The CDR3 loop spans 16 amino acids. The germline CDR1 and CDR2 sequences are MGHDK and SYGVNS. The CDR3 reads CASSGYRDRDPYEQYF. In nucleotides, the CDR3 is TGTGCCAGCAGTGGATACCGGGACAGGGACCCCTACGAGCAGTACTTC.

The chain joins TRBV7-2 to TRBJ2-5; 8 bases agree with TRBD2. J was trimmed by 0 bases and V by 5 bases; bases with no gene match: 8. The CDR3 totals 16 residues. Germline V gene data show CDR1 as SGHTA and CDR2 as FQGNSA. The CDR3 sequence: CASSLRLARYQETQYF. CDR3 coding DNA: TGTGCCAGCAGCCTCCGACTAGCGAGGTACCAAGAGACCCAGTACTTC. The variable domain in full, with the rest retrieved from reference TRBV7-2 and TRBJ2-5, is GAGVSQSPSNKVTEKGKDVELRCDPISGHTALYWYRQSLGQGLEFLIYFQGNSAPDKSGLPSDRFSAERTGGSVSTLTIQRTQQEDSAVYLCASSLRLARYQETQYFGPGTRLLVL.

This chain's CDR3 is CASSLEEVETATYEQYF. The CDR3 DNA reads TGTGCCAGCTCCTTGGAAGAAGTGGAGACAGCCACCTACGAGCAGTACTTC. The chain couples TRBV27 to TRBJ2-7, with D maybe TRBD1 (5 bases). CDR1 is MNHEY, CDR2 SMNVEV, per germline (reference sequence). V shed 8 bases and J shed 2 bases, with 25 bases lying between them. This CDR3 has 17 residues.

V gene TRBV6-1 combines with J gene TRBJ2-7; 9 positions match TRBD1. With V trimmed by 6 bases and J by 6 bases, 6 bases remained unmatched. This CDR3 is 13 amino acids long. Germline CDR1 MNHNS, CDR2 SASEGT. The CDR3 sequence is CASSPGTGSEQYF. The CDR3 region has the DNA TGTGCCAGCAGCCCCGGGACAGGGAGCGAGCAGTACTTC.

The rearrangement uses TRBV27 and TRBJ2-7; 8 bases map to TRBD1. J lost 3 bases, V lost 3 bases, and 4 bases had no gene match. The germline gives CDR1 MNHEY, CDR2 SMNVEV (reference sequence). The CDR3 is 14 residues long. In DNA, the CDR3 is TGTGCCAGCAGTTTCAGGGGGCGCATCTACGAGCAGTACTTC. Amino acid sequence: CASSFRGRIYEQYF.

V and J are TRBV6-6 and TRBJ1-5, with D hard to call. V was clipped by 6 bases and J by 5 bases, with 2 bases between them. The CDR3 runs to 10 residues. Germline CDR1 MNHNY, CDR2 SVGAGI (reference sequence). The CDR3 reads CASSDQPQHF. CDR3 DNA sequence: TGTGCCAGCAGCGATCAGCCCCAGCATTTT.

The chain couples TRBV4-1 to TRBJ1-1; a possible D gene is TRBD1 (5 bases). The CDR3 runs to 14 residues. Germline V gene lookup returns CDR1 MGHRA and CDR2 YSYEKL. Trimming stripped 2 bases from V and 1 base from J, with 8 bases between. DNA for the CDR3: TGCGCCAGCAGCCAATCAGGGCCGAACACTGAAGCTTTCTTT. Translating it yields CASSQSGPNTEAFF.

V gene TRBV6-1 combines with J gene TRBJ1-5; 9 positions match TRBD1. The germline V gene encodes CDR1 MNHNS and CDR2 SASEGT. This CDR3 contains 17 residues. Unmatched junction bases numbered 9, after V lost 3 bases and J lost 3 bases. The CDR3 nucleotides are TGTGCCAGCAGTGAGACGGGACAGGGAATTTTCAATCAGCCCCAGCATTTT. Translated, it gives CASSETGQGIFNQPQHF.

The chain links TRBV2 to TRBJ2-2; 9 nucleotides match TRBD2. The CDR3 is made up of 15 amino acids. Trimming removed 4 bases from V and 4 bases from J; junction bases left unmatched: 4. Germline V gene data show CDR1 as SNHLY and CDR2 as FYNNEI. CDR3 region: CASSGLRGGTGELFF. The DNA of the CDR3 is TGTGCCAGCAGTGGGTTGCGGGGGGGCACCGGGGAGCTGTTTTTT.

The genes are TRBV10-3 and TRBJ2-1; 10 nucleotides match TRBD2. Germline CDR1 ENHRY, CDR2 SYGVKD. This CDR3 comprises 16 residues. J was trimmed by 10 bases and V by 2 bases; bases with no gene match: 11. The CDR3 DNA reads TGTGCCATCAGTGAGAAATATAGCGGGGGGTTAACCGAGCAGTTCTTC. It specifies CAISEKYSGGLTEQFF.

Only one count was recorded for this clone. The V gene is TRBV6-5, the J gene TRBJ1-5, with 7 bases fitting TRBD1. V lost 4 bases and J lost 0; bases outside the gene matches: 6. The CDR3 covers 16 residues. CDR1 is MNHEY, CDR2 SVGAGI, per germline. The CDR3 DNA reads TGTGCCAGCAGTTGGGGACAGCCTTATAGCAATCAGCCCCAGCATTTT. Translating it yields CASSWGQPYSNQPQHF.

The V gene is TRBV4-1, the J gene TRBJ1-2; D perhaps matches TRBD1 (6 bases). V was clipped by 0 bases and J by 1 base, with 12 bases between them. Germline lookup yields CDR1 MGHRA and CDR2 YSYEKL. This CDR3 is built from 16 residues. CDR3 sequence: CASSQEAGANNYGYTF. For the CDR3, the DNA is TGCGCCAGCAGCCAAGAGGCAGGGGCAAATAACTATGGCTACACCTTC.

The chain carries TRBV28 and TRBJ1-2, with D maybe TRBD1 (5 bases). This CDR3 comprises 13 residues. Per the germline V gene, CDR1 is MDHEN and CDR2 is SYDVKM. Deletions cut 8 bases from V and 4 bases from J, with 14 bases between. CDR3 protein: CASLPQGTYGYTF. CDR3 nucleotide sequence: TGTGCCAGCCTACCCCAGGGTACCTATGGCTACACCTTC.

This chain uses TRBV11-2 with TRBJ1-1; unclear D gene. Germline CDR1 SGHAT, CDR2 FQNNGV. The CDR3 totals 15 residues. V was clipped by 5 bases and J by 4 bases, with 17 bases between them. CDR3 nucleotides: TGTGCCAGCAGCACCTTCCAAGGCGAGGGCACTGAAGCTTTCTTT. Translated: CASSTFQGEGTEAFF.